Listed below are T cell receptor beta chains from one sample, sequenced in a study of cytomegalovirus exposure and HLA in healthy donors. The protocol was immunoSEQ multiplex PCR, while the TCRdb copy is restricted to in-frame clones and leaves out a portion. The sample records around 200,000 clones, around 80% being singletons. The sequenced material came from PBMCs. These receptors were obtained from an older woman in good health and CMV-seropositive. Both conserved end residues are part of each CDR3. A D gene is named only where the DNA matches it firmly.

j_gene: TRBJ2-3
d_gene: -
v_gene: TRBV18
CDR3aa: CASSPEAGLFGSNLPDTQYF

j_gene: TRBJ2-2
d_gene: -
v_gene: TRBV5-1
CDR3aa: CASSFQGLTGELFF

j_gene: TRBJ2-1
d_gene: TRBD1
v_gene: TRBV19
CDR3aa: CASSGTGGLDEQFF

j_gene: TRBJ2-6
d_gene: -
v_gene: TRBV19
CDR3aa: CASSIMPAGANVLTF

j_gene: TRBJ2-1
d_gene: -
v_gene: TRBV4-1
CDR3aa: CASSQEVTRRGHEQFF

j_gene: TRBJ2-5
d_gene: -
v_gene: TRBV6-5
CDR3aa: CASSLHPLETQYF

j_gene: TRBJ2-7
d_gene: TRBD1
v_gene: TRBV6-5
CDR3aa: CASTRTGSSYEQYF

j_gene: TRBJ1-6
d_gene: TRBD1
v_gene: TRBV10-3
CDR3aa: CAISTGQGDSPLHF

j_gene: TRBJ2-5
d_gene: TRBD1
v_gene: TRBV10-3
CDR3aa: CAITGTGGGQLGEQYF

j_gene: TRBJ2-5
d_gene: TRBD1
v_gene: TRBV28
CDR3aa: CASSQSGQGEETQYF

j_gene: TRBJ2-7
d_gene: TRBD2
v_gene: TRBV4-2
CDR3aa: CASSQDRGEYEQYF

j_gene: TRBJ2-1
d_gene: TRBD1
v_gene: TRBV28
CDR3aa: CASTSSGQASSYNEQFF

j_gene: TRBJ2-1
d_gene: TRBD1
v_gene: TRBV10-2
CDR3aa: CASWDRVTHEQFF

j_gene: TRBJ2-3
d_gene: -
v_gene: TRBV6-6
CDR3aa: CASTLQGSPTDTQYF

j_gene: TRBJ1-5
d_gene: TRBD1
v_gene: TRBV30
CDR3aa: CAWSLGQSNQPQHF

j_gene: TRBJ1-5
d_gene: -
v_gene: TRBV10-3
CDR3aa: CAISRGSNQPQHF

j_gene: TRBJ2-7
d_gene: -
v_gene: TRBV5-1
CDR3aa: CASSLLGLENEQYF

j_gene: TRBJ1-4
d_gene: -
v_gene: TRBV5-1
CDR3aa: CASSPTESASEKLFF

j_gene: TRBJ2-7
d_gene: TRBD2
v_gene: TRBV7-9
CDR3aa: CASSLFGKWGREDSYEQYF

j_gene: TRBJ2-7
d_gene: TRBD2
v_gene: TRBV9
CDR3aa: CASSVGGGGSYEQYF

j_gene: TRBJ1-3
d_gene: -
v_gene: TRBV21-1
CDR3aa: CASSKGTGVSGNTIYF

j_gene: TRBJ2-7
d_gene: TRBD1
v_gene: TRBV11-3
CDR3aa: CASSRGGSSYEQYF

j_gene: TRBJ1-1
d_gene: -
v_gene: TRBV9
CDR3aa: CASSPGSPRMNTEAFF

j_gene: TRBJ2-6
d_gene: -
v_gene: TRBV15
CDR3aa: CATSRGGTSGANVLTF

j_gene: TRBJ1-5
d_gene: TRBD1
v_gene: TRBV29-1
CDR3aa: CSVGRDSQKPQHF